These 11 T cell receptor beta chains originate from one sample sequenced in a study of breast tumors, draining lymph nodes, adjacent tissues (dated by TCRdb to the mid-2010s). Libraries were made using multiplex PCR. Sequencing took place on an Illumina HiSeq 2000. TCRdb ran its own pipeline on the public reads, namely fastp trimming at Q25 and MiXCR clone calling, and kept in-frame beta chains. Entries that share a CDR3 protein sequence are merged under the most common genes and DNA. The sample table lists 170,000 or so distinct CDR3 sequences, around a third of them with a count of one. Jointly, the top ten make up around 4% of the sample. The lymph node samples were taken from the axillary draining lymph nodes of breast cancer patients. Sequences were obtained from axillary lymph node tissue. Receptor source: a female donor with breast cancer. Some clones in this sample may be carry-over from other donors' samples.

This clonotype was seen many times. The chain carries TRBV9 and TRBJ2-3; a possible D gene is TRBD1 (5 bases). Germline V gene lookup returns CDR1 SGDLS and CDR2 YYNGEE. V was shortened by 1 base and J by 8 bases, with 26 bases between the two germline ends. There are 18 residues in the CDR3. The CDR3 nucleotides are TGTGCCAGCAGCGTACCTCCCCGGAAGTACAGGCGGATAGGTACGCAGTATTTT. It translates to CASSVPPRKYRRIGTQYF.

The chain joins TRBV10-3 to TRBJ1-1; TRBD1 might be the D (5 bases). CDR1 is ENHRY, CDR2 SYGVKD, per germline. This CDR3 is 12 amino acids long. Trimming removed 9 bases from V and 5 bases from J, with 13 bases in between. The CDR3 is CAISVGGTEAFF. The CDR3, as DNA: TGTGCCATTTCAGTGGGGGGGACTGAAGCTTTCTTT.

This clonotype was picked up many times. This chain joins TRBV2 and TRBJ2-2; tentative D call: TRBD2 (5 bases). This CDR3 region has 15 residues. CDR1 and CDR2 from the germline V gene are SNHLY and FYNNEI. The V end was cut by 3 bases, the J end by 4 bases, with 12 bases between. The CDR3 DNA reads as TGTGCCAGCAGTGATGCTAGGACTCTCACCGGGGAGCTGTTTTTT. Amino acid sequence: CASSDARTLTGELFF.

A word on this clonotype: A single base separates this from a much larger clone, so it may be a read error. The chain uses TRBV9 and TRBJ2-1; TRBD2 matches at 7 bases. Trimming cost V 0 bases and J 12 bases; bases outside gene matches: 15. Germline V gene lookup returns CDR1 SGDLS and CDR2 YYNGEE. This CDR3 has 16 amino acids. DNA of the CDR3: TGTGCCAGCAGCGTAGGATGGGAGGGCCGTTCATGGGGGCAGTTCTTC. Protein sequence: CASSVGWEGRSWGQFF.

As to this clonotype: Sequence at one end of the junction differs from germline and may be a read error. V is TRBV10-3 and J is TRBJ1-4, with D perhaps TRBD1 (6 bases). There are 15 residues in the CDR3. Germline values: CDR1 ENHRY, CDR2 SYGVKD. CDR3 sequence (DNA): TGTGCCACCAGTGATAAGACAGGTGGTAATGAAGAACTGTTTTTT. Residues: CATSDKTGGNEELFF.

This clonotype was detected many times. This chain connects TRBV4-2 to TRBJ1-2; D is uncertain. CDR3 size: 17 residues. V gave up 0 bases and J gave up 4 bases, with 18 bases separating them. Per the germline V gene, CDR1 is LGHNA and CDR2 is YNFKEQ. The CDR3: CASSQDRLSDSLYGYTF. The DNA for the CDR3 is TGTGCCAGCAGCCAAGACAGGTTATCAGATTCCCTCTATGGCTACACCTTC.

This clonotype showed up many times. J is TRBJ2-7 and V is TRBV3-1; possible D gene TRBD1, 5 bases. Germline V gene sequence: CDR1 LGHDT, CDR2 YNNKEL (reference sequence). V shed 2 bases and J shed 5 bases, with 10 bases lying between them. The length of the CDR3 is 13 residues. The CDR3 loop is CASSQKGVHEQYF. In DNA, the CDR3 is TGTGCCAGCAGCCAAAAAGGGGTCCACGAGCAGTACTTC.

The V gene is TRBV29-1, the J gene TRBJ1-4, with D maybe TRBD1 (5 bases). Per germline, CDR1 SQVTM and CDR2 ANQGSEA. V dropped 3 bases and J dropped 2 bases, with 7 bases sitting between them. The CDR3 is made up of 13 amino acids. Here the CDR3 reads CSVEGGTNEKLFF. CDR3 sequence (DNA): TGCAGCGTTGAGGGGGGTACTAATGAAAAACTGTTTTTT.

The chain couples TRBV5-8 to TRBJ1-1; 9 bases line up with TRBD1. With V trimmed by 4 bases and J by 4 bases, 17 bases remained unmatched. This CDR3 has 18 residues. Germline V CDR1 and CDR2: SGHTS, YDEGEE. The CDR3 sequence: CASSTRTGDHPAGTEAFF. The CDR3 region has the DNA TGTGCCAGCAGCACGCGGACAGGGGACCACCCGGCAGGCACTGAAGCTTTCTTT.

CDR3 DNA: TGTGCCAGCGTTGGACAGGGAGCGGGATGGGAAAAACTGTTTTTT. Its translation: CASVGQGAGWEKLFF. This sequence joins TRBV25-1 and TRBJ1-4; 8 bases map to TRBD1. Germline CDR1 MGHDK, CDR2 SYGVNS. V shed 8 bases and J 8 bases; nucleotides not matched to a gene: 13. This CDR3 spans 15 amino acids.

There are many counts of this clonotype. The genes are TRBV12-3 or TRBV12-4 and TRBJ2-1; 9 nucleotides match TRBD2. The CDR3 runs 15 residues. Trimming at V came to 7 bases and at J to 12 bases, leaving 16 bases not matched to a gene. The CDR3 nucleotides are TGTGCCAGCAACCCGGGACTAGCTTTTTCCCTCGGGCAGTTCTTC. It codes for CASNPGLAFSLGQFF.